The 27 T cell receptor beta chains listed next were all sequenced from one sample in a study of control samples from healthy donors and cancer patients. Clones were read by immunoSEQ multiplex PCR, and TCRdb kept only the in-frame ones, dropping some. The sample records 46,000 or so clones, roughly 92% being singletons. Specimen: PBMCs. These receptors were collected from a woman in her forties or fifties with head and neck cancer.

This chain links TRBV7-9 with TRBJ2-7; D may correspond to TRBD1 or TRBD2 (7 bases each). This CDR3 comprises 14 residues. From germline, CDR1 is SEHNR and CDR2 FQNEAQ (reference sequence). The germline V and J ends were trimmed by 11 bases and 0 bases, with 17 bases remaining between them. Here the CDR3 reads CACGRGGYSYEQYF. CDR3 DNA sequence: TGTGCCTGTGGCAGGGGGGGGTACTCCTACGAGCAGTACTTC.

Here the CDR3 DNA reads TGCGCCAGCAGCGTGACAGGGGGCGGTTTAAGTACTGAAGCTTTCTTT. Protein sequence: CASSVTGGGLSTEAFF. V and J are TRBV5-1 and TRBJ1-1; TRBD1 aligns across 10 bases. This CDR3 comprises 16 residues. The junction had 11 bases not matched to a gene; V was cut back by 4 bases and J by 5 bases. Germline-derived CDR1 and CDR2 are SGHRS and YFSETQ.

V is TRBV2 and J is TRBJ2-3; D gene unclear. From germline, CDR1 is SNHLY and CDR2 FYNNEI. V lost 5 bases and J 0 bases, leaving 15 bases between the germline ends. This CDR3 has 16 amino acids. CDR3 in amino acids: CASSTADSASTDTQYF. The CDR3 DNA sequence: TGTGCCAGCAGTACTGCGGATAGTGCTAGCACAGATACGCAGTATTTT. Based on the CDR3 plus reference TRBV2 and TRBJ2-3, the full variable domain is EPEVTQTPSHQVTQMGQEVILRCVPISNHLYFYWYRQILGQKVEFLVSFYNNEISEKSEIFDDQFSVERPDGSNFTLKIRSTKLEDSAMYFCASSTADSASTDTQYFGPGTRLTVL.

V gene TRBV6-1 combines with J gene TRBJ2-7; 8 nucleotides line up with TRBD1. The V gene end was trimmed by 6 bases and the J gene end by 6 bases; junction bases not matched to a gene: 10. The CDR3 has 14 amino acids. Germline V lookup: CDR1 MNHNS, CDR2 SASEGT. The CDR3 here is CASSNGQGGGEQYF. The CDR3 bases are TGTGCCAGCAGCAATGGACAGGGAGGAGGCGAGCAGTACTTC.

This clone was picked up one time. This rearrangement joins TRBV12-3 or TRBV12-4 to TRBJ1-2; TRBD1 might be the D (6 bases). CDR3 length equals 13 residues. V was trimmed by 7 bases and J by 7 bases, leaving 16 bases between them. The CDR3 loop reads CASTNQGKGGYTF. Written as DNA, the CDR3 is TGTGCCAGCACTAACCAGGGGAAAGGTGGCTACACCTTC.

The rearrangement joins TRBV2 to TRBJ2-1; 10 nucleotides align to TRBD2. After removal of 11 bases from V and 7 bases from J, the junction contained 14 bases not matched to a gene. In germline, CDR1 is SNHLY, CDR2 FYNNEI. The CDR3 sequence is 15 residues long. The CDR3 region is CAGRPGLARQNEQFF. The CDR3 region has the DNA TGTGCCGGAAGACCGGGACTAGCGAGACAGAATGAGCAGTTCTTC.

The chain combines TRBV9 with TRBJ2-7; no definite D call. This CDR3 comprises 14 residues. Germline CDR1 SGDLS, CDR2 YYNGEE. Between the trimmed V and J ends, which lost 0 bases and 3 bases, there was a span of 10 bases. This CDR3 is CASSVGSSSYEQYF. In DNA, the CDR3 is TGTGCCAGCAGCGTAGGTAGTAGCAGCTACGAGCAGTACTTC.

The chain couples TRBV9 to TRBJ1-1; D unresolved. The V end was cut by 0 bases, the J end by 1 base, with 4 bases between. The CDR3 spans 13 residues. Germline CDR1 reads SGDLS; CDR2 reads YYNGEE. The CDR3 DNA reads TGTGCCAGCAGCGTAGGTAAGAACACTGAAGCTTTCTTT. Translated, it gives CASSVGKNTEAFF.

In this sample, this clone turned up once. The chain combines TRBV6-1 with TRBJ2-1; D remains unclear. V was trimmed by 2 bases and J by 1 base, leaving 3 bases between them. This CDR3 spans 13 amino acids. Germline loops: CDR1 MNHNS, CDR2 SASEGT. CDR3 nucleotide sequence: TGTGCCAGCAGTGAATTTTCCTACAATGAGCAGTTCTTC. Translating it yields CASSEFSYNEQFF.

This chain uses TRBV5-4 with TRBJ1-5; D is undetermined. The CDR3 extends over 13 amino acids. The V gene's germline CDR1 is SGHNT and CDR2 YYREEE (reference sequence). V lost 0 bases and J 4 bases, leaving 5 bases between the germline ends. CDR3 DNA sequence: TGTGCCAGCAGCTTGGGGCCAAATCAGCCCCAGCATTTT. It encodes CASSLGPNQPQHF.

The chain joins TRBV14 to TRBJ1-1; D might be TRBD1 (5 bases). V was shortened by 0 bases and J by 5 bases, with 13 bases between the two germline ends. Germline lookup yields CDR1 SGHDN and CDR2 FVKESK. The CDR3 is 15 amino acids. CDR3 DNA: TGTGCCAGCAGCCAAGATCTCACCGGGGGTACTGAAGCTTTCTTT. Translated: CASSQDLTGGTEAFF.

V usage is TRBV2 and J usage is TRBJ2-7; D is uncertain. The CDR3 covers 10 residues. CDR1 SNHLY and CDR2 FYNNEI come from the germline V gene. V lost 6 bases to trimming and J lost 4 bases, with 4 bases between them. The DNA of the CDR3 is TGTGCCAGCAGGAAATACGAGCAGTACTTC. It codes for CASRKYEQYF.

Here the CDR3 reads CASSPRSSEQFF. The CDR3 coding sequence is TGTGCCAGTAGTCCCAGAAGTAGTGAGCAGTTCTTC. The rearrangement links TRBV19 to TRBJ2-1, with unresolved D. Trimming left V 5 bases short and J 9 bases short, with 11 bases between. This CDR3 has 12 residues. Germline values: CDR1 LNHDA, CDR2 SQIVND (reference sequence).

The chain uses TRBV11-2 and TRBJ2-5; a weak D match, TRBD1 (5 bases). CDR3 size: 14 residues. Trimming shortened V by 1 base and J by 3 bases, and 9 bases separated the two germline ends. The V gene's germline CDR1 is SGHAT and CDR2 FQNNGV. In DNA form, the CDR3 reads TGTGCCAGCAGCTTAGTTCAGGGAAAAGAGACCCAGTACTTC. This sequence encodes CASSLVQGKETQYF.

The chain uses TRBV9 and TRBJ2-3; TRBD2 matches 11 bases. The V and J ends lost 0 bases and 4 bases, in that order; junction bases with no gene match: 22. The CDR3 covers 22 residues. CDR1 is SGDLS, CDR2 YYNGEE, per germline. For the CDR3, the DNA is TGTGCCAGCAGCGTAGGCTGGGTGACTAGCGGGGCCTCATCGGGTTGGCCAGATACGCAGTATTTT. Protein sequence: CASSVGWVTSGASSGWPDTQYF.

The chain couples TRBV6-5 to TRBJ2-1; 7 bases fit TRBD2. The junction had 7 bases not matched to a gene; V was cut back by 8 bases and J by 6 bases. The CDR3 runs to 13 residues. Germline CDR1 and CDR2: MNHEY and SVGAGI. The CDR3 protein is CASFAGAGNEQFF. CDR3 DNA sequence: TGTGCCAGCTTTGCGGGAGCGGGCAATGAGCAGTTCTTC.

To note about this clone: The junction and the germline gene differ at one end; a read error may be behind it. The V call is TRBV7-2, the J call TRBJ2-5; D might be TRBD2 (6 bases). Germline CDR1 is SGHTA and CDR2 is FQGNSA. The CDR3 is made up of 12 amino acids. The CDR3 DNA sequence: TGTGCCAGCAGCCCTGGTGGGGACCCGGGAGACTTC. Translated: CASSPGGDPGDF.

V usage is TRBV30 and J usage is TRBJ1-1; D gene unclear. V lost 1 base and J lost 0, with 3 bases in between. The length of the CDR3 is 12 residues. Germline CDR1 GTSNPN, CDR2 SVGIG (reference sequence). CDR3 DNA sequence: TGTGCCTGGAGTGATTTGAACACTGAAGCTTTCTTT. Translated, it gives CAWSDLNTEAFF. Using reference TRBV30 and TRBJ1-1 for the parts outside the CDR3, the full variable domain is SQTIHQWPATLVQPVGSPLSLECTVEGTSNPNLYWYRQAAGRGLQLLFYSVGIGQISSEVPQNLSASRPQDRQFILSSKKLLLSDSGFYLCAWSDLNTEAFFGQGTRLTVV.

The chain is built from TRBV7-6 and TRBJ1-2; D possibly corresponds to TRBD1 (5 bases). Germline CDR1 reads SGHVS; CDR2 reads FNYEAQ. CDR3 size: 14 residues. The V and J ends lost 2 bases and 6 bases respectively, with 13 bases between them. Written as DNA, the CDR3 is TGTGCCAGCAGCTTAATGTCGGGGCGCGATGGCTACACCTTC. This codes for CASSLMSGRDGYTF. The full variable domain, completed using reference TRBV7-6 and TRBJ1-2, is GAGVSQSPRYKVTKRGQDVALRCDPISGHVSLYWYRQALGQGPEFLTYFNYEAQQDKSGLPNDRFSAERPEGSISTLTIQRTEQRDSAMYRCASSLMSGRDGYTFGSGTRLTVV.

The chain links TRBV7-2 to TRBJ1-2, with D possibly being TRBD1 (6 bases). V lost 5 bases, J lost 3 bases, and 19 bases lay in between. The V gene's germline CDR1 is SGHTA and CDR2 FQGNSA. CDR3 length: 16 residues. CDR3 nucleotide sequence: TGTGCCAGCAGCCCGATGACAGGCGATTGGGACTATGGCTACACCTTC. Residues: CASSPMTGDWDYGYTF.

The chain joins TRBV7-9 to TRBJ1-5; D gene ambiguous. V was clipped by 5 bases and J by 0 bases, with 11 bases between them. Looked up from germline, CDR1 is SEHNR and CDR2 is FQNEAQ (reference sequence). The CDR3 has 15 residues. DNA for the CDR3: TGTGCCAGCAGCCAGGACGGCGGTAGCAATCAGCCCCAGCATTTT. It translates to CASSQDGGSNQPQHF.

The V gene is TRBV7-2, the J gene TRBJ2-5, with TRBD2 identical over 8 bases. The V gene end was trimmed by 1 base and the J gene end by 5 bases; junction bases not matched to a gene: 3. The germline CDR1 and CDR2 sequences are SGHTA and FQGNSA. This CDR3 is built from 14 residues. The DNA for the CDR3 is TGTGCCAGCAGCTTAGACGGGAGGGGGGAGACCCAGTACTTC. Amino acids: CASSLDGRGETQYF.

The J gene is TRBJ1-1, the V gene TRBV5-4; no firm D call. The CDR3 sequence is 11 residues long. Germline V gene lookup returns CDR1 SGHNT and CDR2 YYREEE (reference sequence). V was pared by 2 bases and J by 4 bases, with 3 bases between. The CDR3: CASSFGTEAFF. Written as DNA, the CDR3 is TGTGCCAGCAGCTTCGGCACTGAAGCTTTCTTT.

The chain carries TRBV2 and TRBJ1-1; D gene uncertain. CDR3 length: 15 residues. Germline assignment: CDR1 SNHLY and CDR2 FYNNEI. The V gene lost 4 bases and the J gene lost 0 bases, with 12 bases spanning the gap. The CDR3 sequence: CASSVAMRLNTEAFF. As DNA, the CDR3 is TGTGCCAGCAGTGTCGCCATGCGCCTGAACACTGAAGCTTTCTTT. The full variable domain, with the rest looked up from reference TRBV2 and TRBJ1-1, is EPEVTQTPSHQVTQMGQEVILRCVPISNHLYFYWYRQILGQKVEFLVSFYNNEISEKSEIFDDQFSVERPDGSNFTLKIRSTKLEDSAMYFCASSVAMRLNTEAFFGQGTRLTVV.

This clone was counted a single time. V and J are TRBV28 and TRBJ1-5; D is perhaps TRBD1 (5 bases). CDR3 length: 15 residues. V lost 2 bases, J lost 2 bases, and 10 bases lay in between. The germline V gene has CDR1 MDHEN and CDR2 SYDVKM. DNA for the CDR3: TGTGCCAGCAGTTTAATGGGGCTACGCAATCAGCCCCAGCATTTT. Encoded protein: CASSLMGLRNQPQHF. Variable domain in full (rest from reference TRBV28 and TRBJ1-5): DVKVTQSSRYLVKRTGEKVFLECVQDMDHENMFWYRQDPGLGLRLIYFSYDVKMKEKGDIPEGYSVSREKKERFSLILESASTNQTSMYLCASSLMGLRNQPQHFGDGTRLSIL.

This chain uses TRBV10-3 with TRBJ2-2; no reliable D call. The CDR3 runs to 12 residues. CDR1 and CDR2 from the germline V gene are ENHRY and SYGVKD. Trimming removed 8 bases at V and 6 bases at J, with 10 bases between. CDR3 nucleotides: TGTGCCATCGGGCAGGCGGCCGGGGAGCTGTTTTTT. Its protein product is CAIGQAAGELFF.

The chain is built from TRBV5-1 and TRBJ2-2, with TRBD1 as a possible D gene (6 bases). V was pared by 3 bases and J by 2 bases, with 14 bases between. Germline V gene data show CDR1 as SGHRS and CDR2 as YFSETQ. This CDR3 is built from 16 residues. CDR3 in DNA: TGCGCCAGCAGCTCCGGACAGATCCTTAACACCGGGGAGCTGTTTTTT. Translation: CASSSGQILNTGELFF. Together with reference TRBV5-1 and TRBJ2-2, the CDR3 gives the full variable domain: KAGVTQTPRYLIKTRGQQVTLSCSPISGHRSVSWYQQTPGQGLQFLFEYFSETQRNKGNFPGRFSGRQFSNSRSEMNVSTLELGDSALYLCASSSGQILNTGELFFGEGSRLTVL.